Each of the 20 T cell receptor beta chains below was sequenced from the same sample in a study of shared clonotypes between healthy human individuals. TCRdb's copy holds only in-frame clones and misses some; the assay was immunoSEQ multiplex PCR. The table has 100,000 to 120,000 clones, 68% seen once. The sample taken for sequencing was memory CD8+ T cells sorted from blood. The subset denotes: CD45RO+ cells pooled with CCR7-negative TemRA cells. The origin of the receptors is a woman aged 25-40 years in good health.

This chain links TRBV5-6 with TRBJ1-1; D might be TRBD1 (5 bases). Trimming cost V 5 bases and J 6 bases, with 14 bases left between them. The CDR3 totals 13 residues. CDR1 is SGHDT, CDR2 YYEEEE, per germline. Here the CDR3 DNA reads TGTGCCAGCAGGCTGAGGGGTGGGGCTGAAGCTTTCTTT. It codes for CASRLRGGAEAFF.

J is TRBJ2-5 and V is TRBV7-8, with 8 bases lining up with TRBD1. This CDR3 comprises 17 residues. The junction had 10 bases not matched to a gene; V was cut back by 2 bases and J by 2 bases. Germline V CDR1 and CDR2: SGHVS, FQNEAQ. The DNA for the CDR3 is TGTGCCAGCAGCTTATCCCCCAGGGGGCTAGTGCAAGAGACCCAGTACTTC. Translation: CASSLSPRGLVQETQYF.

The chain is built from TRBV29-1 and TRBJ2-5; 7 bases are shared with TRBD2. Germline V CDR1 and CDR2: SQVTM, ANQGSEA. The CDR3 consists of 16 residues. V shed 6 bases and J 2 bases; nucleotides not matched to a gene: 15. The CDR3 loop is CSVAPGGLPHQETQYF. In DNA form, the CDR3 reads TGCAGCGTCGCCCCGGGGGGACTACCCCATCAAGAGACCCAGTACTTC.

This clone was seen a handful of times. The rearrangement joins TRBV19 to TRBJ1-2, with 8 bases identical to TRBD1. This CDR3 spans 12 amino acids. Trimming removed 10 bases from V and 4 bases from J; junction bases left unmatched: 5. In germline, CDR1 is LNHDA, CDR2 SQIVND (reference sequence). The DNA of the CDR3 is TGTGCCATTGACAGGGGAACCTATGGCTACACCTTC. As protein: CAIDRGTYGYTF.

The genes are TRBV27 and TRBJ1-2; TRBD1 matches at 10 bases. The CDR3 runs 14 residues. The trim removed 6 bases at V and 4 bases at J, leaving 5 bases unmatched. Germline CDR1 is MNHEY and CDR2 is SMNVEV (reference sequence). CDR3 sequence reads: CASRPGTGVYGYTF. In DNA form, the CDR3 reads TGTGCCAGCAGACCCGGGACAGGGGTCTATGGCTACACCTTC.

The gene calls are TRBV20-1 and TRBJ1-2; D not certain. The CDR3 runs to 11 residues. CDR1 is DFQATT, CDR2 SNEGSKA, per germline (reference sequence). Trimming stripped 5 bases from V and 4 bases from J, with 8 bases between. The CDR3 DNA follows: TGCAGTGCTGGACCGCTCTATGGCTACACCTTC. Amino acid sequence: CSAGPLYGYTF.

V gene TRBV2 combines with J gene TRBJ2-1, with D perhaps TRBD1 (5 bases). The germline CDR1 and CDR2 sequences are SNHLY and FYNNEI. Trimming removed 0 bases from V and 7 bases from J, with 16 bases in between. The CDR3 extends over 16 amino acids. CDR3 in amino acids: CASSEALLRQGNEQFF. As DNA, the CDR3 is TGTGCCAGCAGTGAAGCGCTTCTGAGGCAGGGTAATGAGCAGTTCTTC.

This sequence joins TRBV12-2 and TRBJ2-7. TRBV12-2 is designated a pseudogene. The CDR3 is 15 amino acids. CDR3 loop: CASSIPGSQSYEQYF. CDR3 sequence (DNA): TGTGCCAGCAGCATTCCTGGGTCGCAATCCTACGAGCAGTACTTC.

This chain connects TRBV9 to TRBJ1-4; weak D call: TRBD1 (5 bases). This CDR3 has 15 amino acids. Germline V gene lookup returns CDR1 SGDLS and CDR2 YYNGEE. Trimming left V 3 bases short and J 4 bases short, with 13 bases between. The CDR3 region is CASSAFAGGNEKLFF. As DNA, the CDR3 is TGTGCCAGCAGCGCTTTCGCTGGGGGTAATGAAAAACTGTTTTTT.

Regarding this clone: The sample holds other DNA sequences that translate to the same CDR3. The genes are TRBV4-2 and TRBJ2-1, with D perhaps matching TRBD2 (5 bases). CDR1 is LGHNA, CDR2 YNFKEQ, per germline. CDR3 size: 14 residues. The V gene lost 0 bases and the J gene lost 6 bases, with 9 bases spanning the gap. CDR3 sequence: CASSQETGSNEQFF. In DNA, the CDR3 is TGTGCCAGCAGCCAAGAGACGGGGAGCAATGAGCAGTTCTTC.

The chain is built from TRBV7-2 and TRBJ1-2; D gene ambiguous. Trimming took off 5 bases at V and 0 bases at J, with 10 bases between the two ends. The CDR3 loop spans 14 amino acids. Germline-derived CDR1 and CDR2 are SGHTA and FQGNSA. The CDR3 nucleotides are TGTGCCAGCAGCCCCCCCAGCGCTAACTATGGCTACACCTTC. Its protein product is CASSPPSANYGYTF.

This clone has just a few counts. CDR3 sequence (DNA): TGTGCCAGCAGTAGCGGGAGGGCCCTCTGGGAGTTCTTC. As protein: CASSSGRALWEFF. The chain is built from TRBV2 and TRBJ2-1, with 10 bases lining up with TRBD2. CDR1 is SNHLY and CDR2 is FYNNEI in the germline V gene. V was clipped by 5 bases and J by 14 bases; unmatched bases: 9. This CDR3 spans 13 amino acids. The full variable domain, in which reference TRBV2 and TRBJ2-1 provide the parts outside the CDR3, is EPEVTQTPSHQVTQMGQEVILRCVPISNHLYFYWYRQILGQKVEFLVSFYNNEISEKSEIFDDQFSVERPDGSNFTLKIRSTKLEDSAMYFCASSSGRALWEFFGPGTRLTVL.

This clone was found a few times. This may come from a read error, since a much larger clone is one base off. The sample holds other DNA sequences that translate to the same CDR3. The gene calls are TRBV7-9 and TRBJ2-1; TRBD2 aligns across 7 bases. Germline V CDR1 and CDR2: SEHNR, FQNEAQ (reference sequence). V shed 5 bases and J 2 bases; nucleotides not matched to a gene: 9. This CDR3 has 16 residues. The CDR3 sequence: CASSPRGGSAYNEQFF. Written as DNA, the CDR3 is TGTGCCAGCAGCCCTAGGGGCGGGAGCGCCTACAATGAGCAGTTCTTC.

The chain employs TRBV19 and TRBJ1-1; D is unresolved. From germline, CDR1 is LNHDA and CDR2 SQIVND (reference sequence). This CDR3 has 12 amino acids. V dropped 4 bases and J dropped 5 bases, with 8 bases sitting between them. In DNA, the CDR3 is TGTGCCAGTAGTAATAAGGGAACTGAAGCTTTCTTT. The encoded protein is CASSNKGTEAFF. The whole variable domain, remainder taken from reference TRBV19 and TRBJ1-1, is DGGITQSPKYLFRKEGQNVTLSCEQNLNHDAMYWYRQDPGQGLRLIYYSQIVNDFQKGDIAEGYSVSREKKESFPLTVTSAQKNPTAFYLCASSNKGTEAFFGQGTRLTVV.

The chain employs TRBV27 and TRBJ2-1, with TRBD1 matching 9 bases. Germline trimming cut 1 base from V and 9 bases from J; bases unmatched to any gene: 7. The CDR3 covers 15 residues. The V gene's germline CDR1 is MNHEY and CDR2 SMNVEV (reference sequence). The CDR3 nucleotides read TGTGCCAGCAGTTTATGGGACAGGGTAGGCGGTGAGCAGTTCTTC. Translated, it gives CASSLWDRVGGEQFF.

The V call is TRBV2, the J call TRBJ2-5; 8 positions match TRBD1. The V segment lost 5 bases and the J segment 2 bases; nucleotides outside the gene matches: 7. CDR1 and CDR2 from the germline V gene are SNHLY and FYNNEI. This CDR3 is built from 15 residues. CDR3 nucleotides: TGTGCCAGCAGTTCCGGGACAGGTCCGCAAGAGACCCAGTACTTC. This codes for CASSSGTGPQETQYF.

This rearrangement joins TRBV10-2 to TRBJ2-7; 8 nucleotides match TRBD1. The germline CDR1 and CDR2 sequences are WSHSY and SAAADI. V lost 3 bases to trimming and J lost 3 bases; unmatched junction nucleotides: 13. CDR3 size: 17 residues. CDR3 sequence reads: CASSETPVGTGLYEQYF. In nucleotides, the CDR3 is TGCGCCAGCAGTGAAACCCCCGTTGGGACAGGACTCTACGAGCAGTACTTC.

V gene TRBV2 combines with J gene TRBJ2-5, with D perhaps given as TRBD1 or TRBD2 (5 bases each). This CDR3 is 14 amino acids long. Germline V gene data show CDR1 as SNHLY and CDR2 as FYNNEI. V was trimmed by 6 bases and J by 7 bases, leaving 18 bases between them. The CDR3 DNA is TGTGCCAGCAGCGTCGGAACGGGTGGGACGACCCAGTACTTC. This translates into CASSVGTGGTTQYF.

The V call is TRBV6-1, the J call TRBJ2-7; 10 bases map to TRBD1. Germline CDR1 MNHNS, CDR2 SASEGT. The CDR3 covers 15 residues. The junction had 4 bases not matched to a gene; V was cut back by 3 bases and J by 2 bases. The CDR3 coding sequence is TGTGCCAGCAGTGAGGACAGGGGGGGACCCTACGAGCAGTACTTC. It encodes CASSEDRGGPYEQYF.

J is TRBJ2-7 and V is TRBV2, with D maybe TRBD2 (6 bases). The CDR3 is 11 residues long. V was cut by 4 bases and J by 9 bases, with 10 bases left in between. The germline gives CDR1 SNHLY, CDR2 FYNNEI. The CDR3 is CASSGGTAQYF. The CDR3 DNA is TGTGCCAGCAGTGGCGGGACTGCGCAGTACTTC.